Following are 15 T cell receptor beta chains from one sample sequenced in a study of control samples from healthy donors and cancer patients. This table comes from immunoSEQ multiplex PCR, and its TCRdb copy is limited to in-frame clones, with some not included. In the table there are some 40,000 clones, around 82% of which are singletons. Sequencing used PBMCs. The receptors here all came from a woman aged 55 to 70 with lung cancer.

The genes are TRBV21-1 and TRBJ1-2; TRBD1, the table's D call, lacks a check against the DNA. TRBV21-1 has pseudogene status. The CDR3 length is 13 residues. In DNA, the CDR3 is TGTGCCAGCAGCCCCCGAGACAGGGTCGGCTACACCTTC. Amino acid sequence: CASSPRDRVGYTF.

This sequence joins TRBV11-3 and TRBJ2-1; 7 nucleotides align to TRBD2. Germline values: CDR1 SGHNT, CDR2 YENEEA. The V segment lost 7 bases and the J segment 5 bases; nucleotides outside the gene matches: 8. This CDR3 region has 14 residues. CDR3 region: CASKASGNNNEQFF. CDR3 in DNA: TGTGCCAGCAAAGCAAGCGGGAATAACAATGAGCAGTTCTTC. Filled out from reference TRBV11-3 and TRBJ2-1, the complete variable domain reads EAGVVQSPRYKIIEKKQPVAFWCNPISGHNTLYWYLQNLGQGPELLIRYENEEAVDDSQLPKDRFSAERLKGVDSTLKIQPAELGDSAVYLCASKASGNNNEQFFGPGTRLTVL.

The CDR3 here is CASSLDPGGAWTEAFF. As DNA, the CDR3 is TGCGCCAGCAGCTTGGACCCAGGGGGCGCCTGGACTGAAGCTTTCTTT. J is TRBJ1-1 and V is TRBV5-1, with 8 positions matching TRBD1. Per germline, CDR1 SGHRS and CDR2 YFSETQ. The CDR3 is 16 amino acids. The ends lost 0 bases at V and 5 bases at J; junction bases unmatched: 9.

The V call is TRBV6-2 or TRBV6-3, the J call TRBJ2-1; D gene uncertain. Trimming cost V 5 bases and J 7 bases, with 9 bases left between them. The CDR3 runs to 12 residues. Per germline, CDR1 MNHEY and CDR2 SVGEGT. The CDR3 protein is CASSIYKNEQFF. CDR3 bases: TGTGCCAGCAGTATATATAAAAATGAGCAGTTCTTC.

This CDR3 reads CASSFQGARGTEAFF. As DNA, the CDR3 is TGTGCCAGCAGCTTCCAGGGGGCGCGGGGCACTGAAGCTTTCTTT. The chain uses TRBV13 and TRBJ1-1, with 8 positions matching TRBD1. CDR3 length: 15 residues. The germline V gene has CDR1 PRHDT and CDR2 FYEKMQ (reference sequence). Losses at the gene ends were 3 bases for V and 4 bases for J; bases not matched to a gene: 7.

In DNA form, the CDR3 reads TGTGCCAGCAGTTTCCAGCCGGGACAGGGAACTTTCTTT. This encodes CASSFQPGQGTFF. The gene calls are TRBV27 and TRBJ1-1; 9 bases are a match to TRBD1. The germline CDR1 and CDR2 sequences are MNHEY and SMNVEV (reference sequence). The CDR3 runs to 13 residues. V was pared by 3 bases and J by 12 bases, with 8 bases of the junction left unmatched.

The V gene is TRBV9, the J gene TRBJ2-1; TRBD1 matches 8 bases. The CDR3 length is 15 residues. The germline V gene encodes CDR1 SGDLS and CDR2 YYNGEE. Trimming at V came to 0 bases and at J to 8 bases, leaving 7 bases not matched to a gene. This CDR3 is CASSVGDRRVDEQFF. CDR3 in DNA: TGTGCCAGCAGCGTAGGGGACAGGAGAGTCGATGAGCAGTTCTTC.

The CDR3 DNA sequence: TGTGCCACCAGTGATGCGTCTTCCGGGTATAATGAGCAGTTCTTC. Amino acids: CATSDASSGYNEQFF. This rearrangement joins TRBV24-1 to TRBJ2-1; D remains ambiguous. The germline gives CDR1 KGHDR, CDR2 SFDVKD. Trimming removed 3 bases from V and 7 bases from J, with 15 bases in between. CDR3 length: 15 amino acids.

The chain recombines TRBV10-3 with TRBJ2-5, with D perhaps matching TRBD2 (5 bases). Trimming removed 11 bases from V and 5 bases from J, with 18 bases in between. This CDR3 has 13 amino acids. In germline, CDR1 is ENHRY, CDR2 SYGVKD. The CDR3, as DNA: TGTGCCGTCAAAGGCCTATCGGGGGAGACCCAGTACTTC. Encoded protein: CAVKGLSGETQYF.

This sequence joins TRBV7-9 and TRBJ2-1, with TRBD1 matching over 7 bases. The length of the CDR3 is 17 residues. Germline V gives CDR1 SEHNR, CDR2 FQNEAQ (reference sequence). V lost 4 bases to trimming and J lost 8 bases; unmatched junction nucleotides: 17. CDR3 region: CASSSLKGAKGNDEQFF. The CDR3 DNA is TGTGCCAGCAGCTCCTTAAAGGGGGCGAAGGGCAATGATGAGCAGTTCTTC.

The genes are TRBV3-1 (or the pseudogene TRBV3-2) and TRBJ1-2; 7 bases are shared with TRBD1. Germline lookup yields CDR1 LGHDT and CDR2 YNNKEL (reference sequence). V was pared by 7 bases and J by 3 bases, with 17 bases of the junction left unmatched. The CDR3 covers 17 residues. CDR3 region: CASTDTLTGLLDYGYTF. CDR3 sequence (DNA): TGTGCCAGCACCGACACCCTGACAGGGCTTCTGGACTATGGCTACACCTTC.

J is TRBJ1-3 and V is TRBV11-3, with D tentatively TRBD1 (5 bases). V was trimmed by 1 base and J by 4 bases, leaving 26 bases between them. The length of the CDR3 is 20 residues. Germline V gene sequence: CDR1 SGHNT, CDR2 YENEEA. Here the CDR3 reads CASSLGPYLIQALTGNTIYF. The CDR3 coding sequence is TGTGCCAGCAGCTTAGGACCTTATTTAATACAGGCCCTCACGGGAAACACCATATATTTT.

This clone was observed a few times. The genes are TRBV7-3 and TRBJ2-1, with 10 bases identical to TRBD2. Germline values: CDR1 SGHTA, CDR2 FQGTGA. This CDR3 is 14 amino acids long. V shed 6 bases and J 8 bases; nucleotides not matched to a gene: 7. The CDR3 loop reads CASSSGTSAHEQFF. The CDR3 nucleotides are TGTGCCAGCAGTTCCGGGACTAGCGCGCATGAGCAGTTCTTC.

This chain uses TRBV18 with TRBJ2-5, with no clear D. CDR3 size: 18 residues. V lost 3 bases and J lost 3, with 23 bases in between. Germline assignment: CDR1 KGHSH and CDR2 LQKENI. As DNA, the CDR3 is TGTGCCAGCTCACCGGCCCTTGAGAGCCACTCCGAGGAAGAGACCCAGTACTTC. This codes for CASSPALESHSEEETQYF.

The chain has TRBV27 and TRBJ2-3; D is perhaps TRBD2 (6 bases). The CDR3 contains 17 residues. The germline V and J ends were trimmed by 3 bases and 0 bases, with 16 bases remaining between them. CDR1 and CDR2 (germline): MNHEY, SMNVEV (reference sequence). CDR3 protein: CASSFMEGPLSTDTQYF. In DNA form, the CDR3 reads TGTGCCAGCAGTTTCATGGAGGGCCCTCTTAGCACAGATACGCAGTATTTT.